Following are 24 T cell receptor beta chains from one sample sequenced in a study of T cells of healthy individuals. TCRdb re-analysed the 5' RACE reads in MiXCR, keeping a single row per CDR3 protein. The table shows 55,000 to 65,000 distinct CDR3 sequences, with under 20% occurring only once. The receptor source for this set is a human donor in good health.

This clonotype was found a few times. The V call is TRBV6-2 or TRBV6-3, the J call TRBJ1-1, with D possibly being TRBD1 (5 bases). Germline CDR1 is MNHEY and CDR2 is SVGEGT. The CDR3 runs 13 residues. V lost 6 bases, J lost 1 base, and 9 bases lay in between. The CDR3 loop is CASRGTRNTEAFF. CDR3 in DNA: TGTGCCAGCAGGGGGACGAGGAACACTGAAGCTTTCTTT.

The V and J genes are TRBV10-2 and TRBJ2-7, with D perhaps assigned TRBD1 or TRBD2 (5 bases each). This CDR3 has 18 amino acids. Germline values: CDR1 WSHSY, CDR2 SAAADI. V was pared by 0 bases and J by 9 bases, with 27 bases between. CDR3 residues: CASSESSDSERGPLGQYF. The CDR3 nucleotides read TGCGCCAGCAGTGAGTCGAGTGACTCCGAGAGGGGTCCCCTGGGGCAGTACTTC.

The rearrangement joins TRBV5-1 to TRBJ2-3; D may be TRBD2 (5 bases). The germline gives CDR1 SGHRS, CDR2 YFSETQ. Trimming pared 5 bases from V and 10 bases from J, leaving 20 bases between. The CDR3 extends over 14 amino acids. This CDR3 reads CASRPDEGLGAQYF. The CDR3 nucleotides are TGCGCCAGCAGACCCGACGAAGGACTCGGTGCGCAGTATTTT.

This clonotype appeared many times. V is TRBV20-1 and J is TRBJ2-2; tentative D call: TRBD2 (6 bases). V lost 0 bases and J 4 bases, leaving 30 bases between the germline ends. Germline V lookup: CDR1 DFQATT, CDR2 SNEGSKA (reference sequence). This CDR3 is built from 21 residues. CDR3 loop: CSAREPPPGLFPTHPTGELFF. CDR3 sequence (DNA): TGCAGTGCTAGAGAGCCCCCTCCGGGACTCTTCCCTACACACCCCACCGGGGAGCTGTTTTTT.

This clonotype was observed a handful of times. The rearrangement uses TRBV6-5 and TRBJ1-4; 9 bases align to TRBD1. The J segment lost 8 bases and the V segment lost 6 bases, leaving 7 bases of the junction unmatched. Per germline, CDR1 MNHEY and CDR2 SVGAGI. The CDR3 has 14 residues. CDR3 residues: CASRGTGRTEKLFF. The CDR3 DNA is TGTGCCAGCAGGGGGACAGGGAGGACGGAAAAACTGTTTTTT.

This clonotype was seen at least ten times. This sequence joins TRBV30 and TRBJ2-1, with a tentative D call TRBD1 (5 bases). CDR1 is GTSNPN and CDR2 is SVGIG in the germline V gene (reference sequence). V shed 0 bases and J shed 2 bases, with 11 bases lying between them. This CDR3 has 15 residues. CDR3 in DNA: TGTGCCTGGAGTGTAGTCAGGGCTCCCTACAATGAGCAGTTCTTC. Amino acids: CAWSVVRAPYNEQFF.

This clonotype was seen ten or more times. The chain's CDR3 is CASSINTGTEEKLFF. The CDR3 DNA reads as TGCGCCAGCAGCATCAACACCGGGACAGAAGAAAAACTGTTTTTT. V gene TRBV5-1 combines with J gene TRBJ1-4, with TRBD1 matching over 7 bases. This CDR3 is built from 15 residues. Per the germline V gene, CDR1 is SGHRS and CDR2 is YFSETQ. Losses at the gene ends were 4 bases for V and 8 bases for J; bases not matched to a gene: 11.

The gene calls are TRBV20-1 and TRBJ2-7; D possibly corresponds to TRBD1 (5 bases). The CDR3 is 14 amino acids. Germline CDR1 reads DFQATT; CDR2 reads SNEGSKA (reference sequence). The germline V and J ends were trimmed by 5 bases and 4 bases, with 18 bases remaining between them. The chain's CDR3 is CSARPQGPLYEQYF. The CDR3 bases are TGCAGTGCTCGCCCTCAGGGCCCATTATACGAGCAGTACTTC.

This clonotype occurred many times. This chain connects TRBV29-1 to TRBJ1-2, with D maybe TRBD1 (6 bases). Trimming stripped 6 bases from V and 4 bases from J, with 12 bases between. CDR3 length equals 12 residues. Germline CDR1 is SQVTM and CDR2 is ANQGSEA. CDR3 nucleotide sequence: TGCAGCGTCCCGACAGGCCCCTATGGCTACACCTTC. It encodes CSVPTGPYGYTF. The full variable domain, in which reference TRBV29-1 and TRBJ1-2 provide the parts outside the CDR3, is SAVISQKPSRDICQRGTSLTIQCQVDSQVTMMFWYRQQPGQSLTLIATANQGSEATYESGFVIDKFPISRPNLTFSTLTVSNMSPEDSSIYLCSVPTGPYGYTFGSGTRLTVV.

This chain connects TRBV29-1 to TRBJ2-2; tentatively, D is TRBD2 (6 bases). CDR1 and CDR2 (germline): SQVTM, ANQGSEA. The CDR3 has 15 residues. V lost 0 bases and J lost 4, with 12 bases in between. In DNA form, the CDR3 reads TGCAGCGTTGAAGATCTCGAGGGAGGCACCGGGGAGCTGTTTTTT. This translates into CSVEDLEGGTGELFF.

The rearrangement links TRBV27 to TRBJ2-7, with 9 bases matching TRBD1. V was pared by 7 bases and J by 3 bases, with 7 bases of the junction left unmatched. There are 14 residues in the CDR3. In germline, CDR1 is MNHEY, CDR2 SMNVEV (reference sequence). This CDR3 is CASTPGTGIYEQYF. The CDR3 DNA follows: TGTGCCAGCACCCCCGGGACAGGGATCTACGAGCAGTACTTC.

The V call is TRBV29-1, the J call TRBJ2-5, with a possible D match to TRBD1 (7 bases). The CDR3 spans 12 residues. Germline-derived CDR1 and CDR2 are SQVTM and ANQGSEA. Between the trimmed V and J ends, which lost 7 bases and 4 bases, there was a span of 13 bases. CDR3 sequence: CSERQGGETQYF. For the CDR3, the DNA is TGCAGCGAAAGACAGGGAGGAGAGACCCAGTACTTC.

This clonotype turned up a few times. V is TRBV7-2 and J is TRBJ1-5; 9 nucleotides align to TRBD1. Looked up from germline, CDR1 is SGHTA and CDR2 is FQGNSA. The CDR3 is made up of 15 amino acids. Trimming at V came to 5 bases and at J to 5 bases, leaving 7 bases not matched to a gene. CDR3 residues: CASSLRTGGDQPQHF. The DNA of the CDR3 is TGTGCCAGCAGCCTCCGAACAGGGGGCGATCAGCCCCAGCATTTT.

This clonotype was counted many times. This chain connects TRBV20-1 to TRBJ2-1; perhaps D is TRBD1 or TRBD2 (10 bases each). There are 19 residues in the CDR3. With 6 bases removed from V and 8 bases from J, the gap between germline ends came to 35 bases. Germline V gene sequence: CDR1 DFQATT, CDR2 SNEGSKA (reference sequence). CDR3 protein: CSAHSDRGQASGSWDEQFF. CDR3 in DNA: TGCAGTGCCCACTCTGACAGGGGGCAGGCTAGCGGGAGTTGGGATGAGCAGTTCTTC.

The gene calls are TRBV11-1 and TRBJ2-3; tentatively, D is TRBD1 (5 bases). The germline V gene encodes CDR1 SGHAT and CDR2 FQDESV (reference sequence). The CDR3 is made up of 12 amino acids. The germline V and J ends were trimmed by 5 bases and 5 bases, with 8 bases remaining between them. CDR3: CASSPDRDTQYF. CDR3 DNA: TGTGCCAGCAGCCCCGACAGAGATACGCAGTATTTT.

This clonotype has ten or more counts. The chain joins TRBV4-2 to TRBJ1-6; no reliable D call. The germline CDR1 and CDR2 sequences are LGHNA and YNFKEQ. Trimming pared 1 base from V and 9 bases from J, leaving 7 bases between. The CDR3 contains 13 residues. CDR3 region: CASSQGTSSPLHF. The CDR3 DNA sequence: TGTGCCAGCAGCCAAGGAACCAGTTCACCCCTCCACTTT.

This chain links TRBV20-1 with TRBJ1-4; D ambiguous. Per germline, CDR1 DFQATT and CDR2 SNEGSKA (reference sequence). The CDR3 runs 12 residues. The V and J ends lost 5 bases and 6 bases respectively, with 10 bases between them. The CDR3 DNA follows: TGCAGTGCTGATCAATCCCATGAAAAACTGTTTTTT. This gives the protein CSADQSHEKLFF.

This clonotype has ten or more counts. The chain joins TRBV6-4 to TRBJ1-5; D not resolved. Trimming removed 0 bases at V and 0 bases at J, with 12 bases between. From germline, CDR1 is MRHNA and CDR2 SNTAGT. This CDR3 comprises 17 residues. CDR3 coding DNA: TGTGCCAGCAGTGACTCGAAAGGACCCCTTAGCAATCAGCCCCAGCATTTT. Protein product: CASSDSKGPLSNQPQHF.

This clonotype was counted ten times or more. The rearrangement uses TRBV9 and TRBJ2-1; TRBD2 matches at 7 bases. This CDR3 spans 15 amino acids. After removal of 0 bases from V and 1 base from J, the junction contained 1 base not matched to a gene. CDR1 and CDR2 (germline): SGDLS, YYNGEE. This CDR3 reads CASSVGTRSYNEQFF. In DNA form, the CDR3 reads TGTGCCAGCAGCGTAGGGACTAGATCCTACAATGAGCAGTTCTTC.

This clonotype was observed many times. The chain employs TRBV7-3 and TRBJ1-1; maybe TRBD1 (6 bases). Trimming took 5 bases from V and 6 from J, leaving 16 bases between them. Germline CDR1 SGHTA, CDR2 FQGTGA. CDR3 length equals 14 residues. The CDR3 is CASSQTGGRSEAFF. CDR3 nucleotide sequence: TGTGCCAGCAGCCAAACCGGGGGCAGGTCTGAAGCTTTCTTT. Based on the CDR3 plus reference TRBV7-3 and TRBJ1-1, the full variable domain is GAGVSQTPSNKVTEKGKYVELRCDPISGHTALYWYRQSLGQGPEFLIYFQGTGAADDSGLPNDRFFAVRPEGSVSTLKIQRTERGDSAVYLCASSQTGGRSEAFFGQGTRLTVV.

This clonotype was observed many times. This chain links TRBV9 with TRBJ2-3; D not certain. The germline gives CDR1 SGDLS, CDR2 YYNGEE. V was clipped by 2 bases and J by 0 bases, with 10 bases between them. CDR3 length: 15 amino acids. The CDR3 sequence is CASSVWGTSTDTQYF. Written as DNA, the CDR3 is TGTGCCAGCAGCGTGTGGGGAACTAGCACAGATACGCAGTATTTT.

The chain recombines TRBV20-1 with TRBJ2-4, with 11 bases fitting TRBD2. The CDR3 runs to 16 residues. J lost 6 bases, V lost 2 bases, and 9 bases had no gene match. The germline V gene has CDR1 DFQATT and CDR2 SNEGSKA (reference sequence). CDR3 amino acids: CSARPGLAAGGNIQYF. CDR3 DNA sequence: TGCAGTGCTAGACCGGGACTAGCGGCCGGAGGAAACATTCAGTACTTC.

In its sample, this clonotype was seen many times. The chain links TRBV20-1 to TRBJ2-7; 10 bases line up with TRBD1. Looked up from germline, CDR1 is DFQATT and CDR2 is SNEGSKA (reference sequence). V trimming: 6 bases; J trimming: 4 bases; junction bases outside the gene matches: 9. CDR3 length: 14 amino acids. In nucleotides, the CDR3 is TGCAGTGCGTTGACGGACAGGGGGTTATACGAGCAGTACTTC. Translation gives CSALTDRGLYEQYF.

This rearrangement joins TRBV20-1 to TRBJ2-4, with D perhaps given as TRBD1 or TRBD2 (6 bases each). V lost 1 base, J lost 8 bases, and 15 bases lay in between. This CDR3 contains 14 residues. CDR1 DFQATT and CDR2 SNEGSKA come from the germline V gene (reference sequence). The CDR3 loop reads CSARVGGLADIQYF. The CDR3 bases are TGCAGTGCTAGAGTAGGGGGACTCGCGGACATTCAGTACTTC.